Sequencing of this T cell receptor beta chain was carried out in a study of blood T cell repertoires in COVID-19. The data were produced by immunoSEQ multiplex PCR, yet TCRdb's version contains in-frame clones alone and is incomplete. The repertoire holds approximately 68,000 clones, with 80% to 90% as singletons. The CDR3 extends over 15 amino acids. Looked up from germline, CDR1 is KGHSH and CDR2 is LQKENI. V shed 3 bases, J shed 9 bases, and the junction held 4 bases outside the gene matches. The TCR was taken from a man aged 70 or older with active or convalescent COVID-19. Input material: peripheral blood. The V gene is TRBV18, the J gene TRBJ2-1; 14 bases line up with TRBD2. CDR3 loop: CASSPPGLAGVEQFF. In DNA form, the CDR3 reads TGTGCCAGCTCACCCCCGGGACTAGCGGGAGTTGAGCAGTTCTTC.